These 16 T cell receptor beta chains were all obtained from the same sample, sequenced in a study of blood T cell repertoires in COVID-19. Measured with immunoSEQ multiplex PCR; TCRdb has only the in-frame clones, and not every one. This table holds about 190,000 clones, around 85% found once. Sequenced sample: peripheral blood. These receptors came from a man in his forties or fifties who had recovered from COVID-19.

This clone showed up just a few times. V gene TRBV4-2 combines with J gene TRBJ1-2; TRBD1 aligns across 7 bases. This CDR3 comprises 13 residues. J lost 3 bases, V lost 2 bases, and 0 bases had no gene match. CDR1 and CDR2 (germline): LGHNA, YNFKEQ. DNA for the CDR3: TGTGCCAGCAGCCAAACAGGGGACTATGGCTACACCTTC. Residues: CASSQTGDYGYTF.

The chain carries TRBV2 and TRBJ2-1, with 10 bases matching TRBD2. The V and J ends lost 4 bases and 3 bases, in that order; junction bases with no gene match: 6. This CDR3 comprises 16 residues. Germline V gives CDR1 SNHLY, CDR2 FYNNEI. CDR3 in amino acids: CASSGLAGSRYNEQFF. CDR3 sequence (DNA): TGTGCCAGCAGTGGACTAGCGGGTTCCCGCTACAATGAGCAGTTCTTC.

This chain connects TRBV18 to TRBJ2-7; 7 bases map to TRBD1. Per the germline V gene, CDR1 is KGHSH and CDR2 is LQKENI. CDR3 length: 15 amino acids. V trimming: 6 bases; J trimming: 3 bases; junction bases outside the gene matches: 11. The CDR3 sequence is CASSSFGTDLYEQYF. In nucleotides, the CDR3 is TGTGCCAGCTCCTCCTTCGGGACAGACCTCTACGAGCAGTACTTC.

The rearrangement uses TRBV28 and TRBJ1-2; 7 nucleotides agree with TRBD1. The CDR3 totals 14 residues. The V segment lost 5 bases and the J segment 4 bases; nucleotides outside the gene matches: 7. Germline lookup yields CDR1 MDHEN and CDR2 SYDVKM. The CDR3 DNA reads as TGTGCCAGCAGTCCCCCCGGGACAGCCTATGGCTACACCTTC. Protein: CASSPPGTAYGYTF.

The chain is built from TRBV24-1 and TRBJ1-5; 9 nucleotides align to TRBD1. The CDR3 totals 15 residues. The V and J ends lost 5 bases and 4 bases, in that order; junction bases with no gene match: 5. The germline CDR1 and CDR2 sequences are KGHDR and SFDVKD. The CDR3 loop is CATSVGQGLNQPQHF. The CDR3 DNA reads TGTGCCACCAGTGTTGGACAGGGGCTAAATCAGCCCCAGCATTTT.

V usage is TRBV6-5 and J usage is TRBJ2-3; D remains ambiguous. V lost 8 bases to trimming and J lost 4 bases, with 7 bases between them. CDR1 is MNHEY, CDR2 SVGAGI, per germline. The CDR3 covers 11 residues. CDR3 loop: CASQSSDTQYF. The CDR3 DNA follows: TGTGCCAGCCAATCATCAGATACGCAGTATTTT.

V usage is TRBV6-5 and J usage is TRBJ2-5, with TRBD2 identical over 13 bases. The germline V gene encodes CDR1 MNHEY and CDR2 SVGAGI. The CDR3 contains 16 residues. V shed 4 bases and J 2 bases; nucleotides not matched to a gene: 4. This CDR3 is CASSFWTSGSQETQYF. CDR3 coding DNA: TGTGCCAGCAGTTTTTGGACTAGCGGGAGTCAAGAGACCCAGTACTTC.

This clone was recorded only once. The genes are TRBV5-8 and TRBJ2-3, with 7 bases matching TRBD2. Trimming cost V 3 bases and J 4 bases; bases outside gene matches: 14. The CDR3 contains 17 residues. Germline loops: CDR1 SGHTS, CDR2 YDEGEE. CDR3 residues: CASSSWGGSAEADTQYF. CDR3 nucleotide sequence: TGTGCCAGCAGCTCATGGGGCGGGAGCGCCGAAGCAGATACGCAGTATTTT.

The rearrangement uses TRBV4-2 and TRBJ2-3; D uncertain. The CDR3 spans 15 residues. Trimming took 2 bases from V and 3 from J, leaving 12 bases between them. The germline gives CDR1 LGHNA, CDR2 YNFKEQ. The CDR3 coding sequence is TGTGCCAGCAGCCAACTAGAGTATACAACAGATACGCAGTATTTT. This codes for CASSQLEYTTDTQYF.

This chain links TRBV29-1 with TRBJ2-7; 10 positions agree with TRBD2. The CDR3 runs to 16 residues. V lost 4 bases, J lost 5 bases, and 14 bases stayed unmatched. Germline CDR1 SQVTM, CDR2 ANQGSEA. CDR3 DNA sequence: TGCAGCGTTGTGGATAGGCTAGCGGGAGTATTGAACGAGCAGTACTTC. Its translation: CSVVDRLAGVLNEQYF.

Only a few counts were recorded for this clone. J is TRBJ2-1 and V is TRBV9; 7 positions agree with TRBD1. V lost 4 bases, J lost 3 bases, and 4 bases stayed unmatched. Germline-derived CDR1 and CDR2 are SGDLS and YYNGEE. CDR3 size: 14 residues. CDR3 sequence: CASSPWDSYNEQFF. The CDR3 DNA sequence: TGTGCCAGCAGCCCCTGGGACAGCTACAATGAGCAGTTCTTC.

The gene calls are TRBV12-5 and TRBJ2-3, with D unresolved. The CDR3 totals 14 residues. Trimming pared 2 bases from V and 0 bases from J, leaving 6 bases between. Germline assignment: CDR1 LGHNT and CDR2 FRNRAP. The CDR3: CASGLILSTDTQYF. CDR3 DNA: TGTGCTAGTGGTTTGATTCTGAGCACAGATACGCAGTATTTT.

The V and J genes are TRBV14 and TRBJ1-1; D is uncertain. V was trimmed by 7 bases and J by 4 bases, leaving 10 bases between them. The V gene's germline CDR1 is SGHDN and CDR2 FVKESK. This CDR3 spans 12 amino acids. CDR3: CASKREGTEAFF. In DNA form, the CDR3 reads TGTGCCAGCAAGCGGGAGGGCACTGAAGCTTTCTTT.

CDR3 coding DNA: TGTGCCAGCAGCCAAGATCTAGGCAGGGGGCGTAGCACAGATACGCAGTATTTT. Encoded protein: CASSQDLGRGRSTDTQYF. This chain joins TRBV3-1 (or the pseudogene TRBV3-2) and TRBJ2-3, with TRBD1 matching 8 bases. V lost 0 bases, J lost 0 bases, and 8 bases stayed unmatched. Germline values: CDR1 LGHDT, CDR2 YNNKEL (reference sequence). CDR3 size: 18 residues.

This clone came up once. This rearrangement joins TRBV28 to TRBJ2-7, with TRBD1 identical over 7 bases. Looked up from germline, CDR1 is MDHEN and CDR2 is SYDVKM. Trimming took 7 bases from V and 5 from J; bases not matched to a gene: 14. The CDR3 is 15 residues long. CDR3 sequence reads: CASIGEWQGVHEQYF. In nucleotides, the CDR3 is TGTGCCAGCATTGGGGAGTGGCAGGGGGTGCACGAGCAGTACTTC.

The genes are TRBV6-6 and TRBJ1-2; a possible D gene is TRBD1 (5 bases). The CDR3 loop spans 16 amino acids. Germline-derived CDR1 and CDR2 are MNHNY and SVGAGI (reference sequence). V was cut by 2 bases and J by 6 bases, with 19 bases left in between. CDR3 region: CASSYPPGGGRDGYTF. CDR3 nucleotide sequence: TGTGCCAGCAGTTACCCCCCCGGGGGAGGCAGGGATGGCTACACCTTC.